This T cell receptor beta chain was sequenced for a study of OX40 agonist ivuxolimab in advanced cancers. Whole-study context: The dose-escalation cohort was about 86% male, with a mean age of approximately 62 years, ranging roughly 20 to 80.

Data came from immunoSEQ multiplex PCR; TCRdb stores just in-frame clones and leaves some out. The table lists some 55,000 clones, about four fifths of them singletons, with around 13% in the top ten. Deletions cut 7 bases from V and 6 bases from J, with 19 bases between. Looked up from germline, CDR1 is SNHLY and CDR2 is FYNNEI. There are 15 residues in the CDR3. This clone qualifies as medium-sized. J is TRBJ1-5 and V is TRBV2; possible D gene TRBD1, 5 bases. The specimen was CD4+ or CD8+ T cells sorted from blood, collected in a trial of the OX40 agonist ivuxolimab. The sequence came from an adult with an advanced solid tumor such as melanoma, head and neck, liver or kidney cancer. This CDR3 reads CASTTGRVDGQPQHF. CDR3 DNA: TGTGCCAGCACCACGGGCAGGGTTGATGGTCAGCCCCAGCATTTT.